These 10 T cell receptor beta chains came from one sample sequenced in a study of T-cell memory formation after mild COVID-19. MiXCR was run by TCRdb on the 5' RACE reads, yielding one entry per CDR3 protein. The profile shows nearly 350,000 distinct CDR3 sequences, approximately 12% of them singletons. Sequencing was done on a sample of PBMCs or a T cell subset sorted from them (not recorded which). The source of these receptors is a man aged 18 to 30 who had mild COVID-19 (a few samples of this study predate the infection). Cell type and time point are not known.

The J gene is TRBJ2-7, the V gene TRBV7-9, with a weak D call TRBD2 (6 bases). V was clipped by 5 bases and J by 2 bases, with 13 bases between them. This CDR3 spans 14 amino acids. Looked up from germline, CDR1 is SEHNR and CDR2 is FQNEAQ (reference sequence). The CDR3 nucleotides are TGTGCCAGCAGCCCCGCGGGGACTCCCTACGAGCAGTACTTC. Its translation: CASSPAGTPYEQYF.

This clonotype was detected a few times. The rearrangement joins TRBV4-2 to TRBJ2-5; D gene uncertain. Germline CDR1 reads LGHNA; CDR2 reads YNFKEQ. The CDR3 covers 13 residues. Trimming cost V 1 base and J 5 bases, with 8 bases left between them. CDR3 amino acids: CASSQVVGETQYF. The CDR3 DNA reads TGTGCCAGCAGCCAAGTCGTAGGTGAGACCCAGTACTTC.

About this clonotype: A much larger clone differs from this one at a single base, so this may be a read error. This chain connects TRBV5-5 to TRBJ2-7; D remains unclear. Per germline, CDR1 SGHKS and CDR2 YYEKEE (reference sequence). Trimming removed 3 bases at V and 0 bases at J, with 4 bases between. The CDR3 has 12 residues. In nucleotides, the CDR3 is TGTGCCAGCAGCTGGAGCTCCTACGAGCAGTACTTC. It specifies CASSWSSYEQYF.

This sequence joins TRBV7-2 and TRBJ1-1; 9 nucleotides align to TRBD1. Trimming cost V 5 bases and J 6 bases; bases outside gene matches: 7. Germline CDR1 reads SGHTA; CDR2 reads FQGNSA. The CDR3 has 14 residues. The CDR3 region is CASSQEGQGPEAFF. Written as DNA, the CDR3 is TGTGCCAGCAGCCAAGAGGGACAGGGCCCTGAAGCTTTCTTT.

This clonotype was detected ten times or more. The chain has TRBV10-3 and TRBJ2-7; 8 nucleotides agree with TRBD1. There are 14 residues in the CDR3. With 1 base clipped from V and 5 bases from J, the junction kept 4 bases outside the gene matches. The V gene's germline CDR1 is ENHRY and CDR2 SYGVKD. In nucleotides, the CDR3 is TGTGCCATCAGTGAGTTGGGACAGGAAAACGAGCAGTACTTC. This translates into CAISELGQENEQYF.

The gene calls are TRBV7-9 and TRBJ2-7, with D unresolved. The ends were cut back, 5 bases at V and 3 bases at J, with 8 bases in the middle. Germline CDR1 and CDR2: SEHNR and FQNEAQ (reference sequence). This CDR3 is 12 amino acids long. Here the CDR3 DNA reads TGTGCCAGCAGCCTAGAACGCTACGAGCAGTACTTC. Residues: CASSLERYEQYF. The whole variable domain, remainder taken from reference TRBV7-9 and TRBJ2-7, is DTGVSQNPRHKITKRGQNVTFRCDPISEHNRLYWYRQTLGQGPEFLTYFQNEAQLEKSRLLSDRFSAERPKGSFSTLEIQRTEQGDSAMYLCASSLERYEQYFGPGTRLTVT.

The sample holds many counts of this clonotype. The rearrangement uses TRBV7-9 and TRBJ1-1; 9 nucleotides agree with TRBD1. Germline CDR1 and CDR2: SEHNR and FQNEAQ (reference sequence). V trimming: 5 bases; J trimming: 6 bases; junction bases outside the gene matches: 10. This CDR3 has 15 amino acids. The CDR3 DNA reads TGTGCCAGCAGCCGTCCCGGGACAGGGCCCGCTGAAGCTTTCTTT. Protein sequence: CASSRPGTGPAEAFF.

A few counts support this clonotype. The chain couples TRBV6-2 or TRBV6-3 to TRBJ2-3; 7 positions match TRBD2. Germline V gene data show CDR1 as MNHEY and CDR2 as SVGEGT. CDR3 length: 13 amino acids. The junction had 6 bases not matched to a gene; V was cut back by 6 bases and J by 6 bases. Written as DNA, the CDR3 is TGTGCCAGCAGGCGGGGGACCGCGGATACGCAGTATTTT. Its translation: CASRRGTADTQYF.

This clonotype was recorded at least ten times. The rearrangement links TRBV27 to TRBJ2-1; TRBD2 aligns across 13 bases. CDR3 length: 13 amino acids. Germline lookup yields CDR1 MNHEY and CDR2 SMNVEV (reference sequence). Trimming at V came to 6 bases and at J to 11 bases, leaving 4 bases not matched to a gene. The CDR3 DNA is TGTGCCAGCAGGACTAGCGGGGGGTCCCAGCAGTTCTTC. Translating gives CASRTSGGSQQFF.

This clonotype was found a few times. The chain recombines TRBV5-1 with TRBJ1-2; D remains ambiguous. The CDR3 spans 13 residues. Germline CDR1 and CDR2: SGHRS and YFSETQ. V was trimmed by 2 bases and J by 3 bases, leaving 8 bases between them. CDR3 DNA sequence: TGCGCCAGCAGCTTTGAGGTCGACTATGGCTACACCTTC. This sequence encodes CASSFEVDYGYTF.